These T cell receptor beta chains were read from a single sample in a study of blood T cells in healthy people across ages. Using its own MiXCR run on the 5' RACE reads, TCRdb lists one record per CDR3 protein. The sample contains 550,000 to 800,000 distinct CDR3 sequences, 32% of which appear only once. Material for sequencing was blood. These receptor sequences come from a woman aged 80 or over in good health. Each CDR3 is given with its conserved first and last residue. Fields, in order: J gene, D gene, clone size, V gene, CDR3 DNA, CDR3 protein. D genes are given only for firm matches. Expanded clones get a size class; other rows say once, few or many, or leave the size out.

j_call: TRBJ2-5; d_call: TRBD2; clone_size: NA; v_call: TRBV10-3; cdr3_nt: TGTGCCATCAGTGAGGCCCGCGCGGGAGCAGAGACCCAGTACTTC; cdr3_aa: CAISEARAGAETQYF
j_call: TRBJ1-1; d_call: NA; clone_size: NA; v_call: TRBV29-1; cdr3_nt: TGCAGCGTTGAGTTTCTAGAGGGGCCCATGAACACTGAAGCTTTCTTT; cdr3_aa: CSVEFLEGPMNTEAFF
j_call: TRBJ2-7; d_call: NA; clone_size: many; v_call: TRBV15; cdr3_nt: TGTGCCACCAGCAGAGATTTCCTTGGCAGGTCCTACGAGCAGTACTTC; cdr3_aa: CATSRDFLGRSYEQYF
j_call: TRBJ2-2; d_call: NA; clone_size: NA; v_call: TRBV7-2; cdr3_nt: TGTGCCAGCAGCTTAGTGGGAGGTGGTCGGGCCGGGGAGCGGTTTTTT; cdr3_aa: CASSLVGGGRAGERFF
j_call: TRBJ1-1; d_call: NA; clone_size: few; v_call: TRBV4-2; cdr3_nt: TGTGCCAGCAGCCAAGTTCTTCAGGACATTGAAGCTTTCTTT; cdr3_aa: CASSQVLQDIEAFF
j_call: TRBJ2-7; d_call: NA; clone_size: NA; v_call: TRBV20-1; cdr3_nt: TGCAGTCCCTCCGACGGTCCCTACGAGCAGTACTTC; cdr3_aa: CSPSDGPYEQYF
j_call: TRBJ2-1; d_call: TRBD2; clone_size: NA; v_call: TRBV7-3; cdr3_nt: TGTGCCAGCAGTCATATAGCGGGGGGCACCTACAGTGAGCAGTTCTTC; cdr3_aa: CASSHIAGGTYSEQFF
j_call: TRBJ2-5; d_call: TRBD2; clone_size: many; v_call: TRBV27; cdr3_nt: TGTGCCAGCAGTTTCCGATCGACTAGCGGACGATACCAAGAGACCCAGTACTTC; cdr3_aa: CASSFRSTSGRYQETQYF
j_call: TRBJ1-2; d_call: NA; clone_size: many; v_call: TRBV2; cdr3_nt: TGTGCCAGCAGTGAAGACAGCTTCTATGGCTACACCTTC; cdr3_aa: CASSEDSFYGYTF
j_call: TRBJ2-5; d_call: NA; clone_size: many; v_call: TRBV13; cdr3_nt: TGTGCCAGCAGCGCCGGGAACGAAGAGACCCAGTACTTC; cdr3_aa: CASSAGNEETQYF
j_call: TRBJ2-3; d_call: NA; clone_size: many; v_call: TRBV20-1; cdr3_nt: TGCAGTGCTAGGGAGGGGGCTTCAGATACGCAGTATTTT; cdr3_aa: CSAREGASDTQYF
j_call: TRBJ1-1; d_call: NA; clone_size: many; v_call: TRBV29-1; cdr3_nt: TGCAGCGTTGGTAGGGATGGGAACACTGAAGCTTTCTTT; cdr3_aa: CSVGRDGNTEAFF
j_call: TRBJ1-1; d_call: NA; clone_size: NA; v_call: TRBV25-1; cdr3_nt: TGTGCCAGCAGTGAATCCGGAGTGAACACTGAAGCTTTCTTT; cdr3_aa: CASSESGVNTEAFF
j_call: TRBJ2-3; d_call: TRBD2; clone_size: NA; v_call: TRBV7-2; cdr3_nt: TGTGCCAGCAGCTTAGAACTAGCGGGAGGCTCGCAGTATTTT; cdr3_aa: CASSLELAGGSQYF
j_call: TRBJ2-1; d_call: NA; clone_size: many; v_call: TRBV12-3/TRBV12-4; cdr3_nt: TGTGCCAGCAGTTCCCCCCAAAAAAGCTCCTACAATGAGCAGTTCTTC; cdr3_aa: CASSSPQKSSYNEQFF
j_call: TRBJ2-1; d_call: NA; clone_size: many; v_call: TRBV7-2; cdr3_nt: TGTGCCAGCAGCTTCAGAGGGGCGGTGGGGAATGAGCAGTTCTTC; cdr3_aa: CASSFRGAVGNEQFF
j_call: TRBJ1-2; d_call: NA; clone_size: NA; v_call: TRBV2; cdr3_nt: TGTGCCAGCAGTGGAACTCCACGGGGAGGCTACACCTTC; cdr3_aa: CASSGTPRGGYTF
j_call: TRBJ2-1; d_call: NA; clone_size: NA; v_call: TRBV4-1; cdr3_nt: TGCGCCAGCAGCCAAGATATAGGGGGCTACAATGAGCAGTTCTTC; cdr3_aa: CASSQDIGGYNEQFF
j_call: TRBJ2-3; d_call: NA; clone_size: many; v_call: TRBV28; cdr3_nt: TGTGCCAGCAGCCGTAACAGGGCTGGCACAGATACGCAGTATTTT; cdr3_aa: CASSRNRAGTDTQYF
j_call: TRBJ2-7; d_call: NA; clone_size: many; v_call: TRBV23-1; cdr3_nt: TGCGCCAGCAGTCCAGACGGATCAGGCTCCTACGAGCAGTACTTC; cdr3_aa: CASSPDGSGSYEQYF
j_call: TRBJ1-5; d_call: TRBD1; clone_size: many; v_call: TRBV7-2; cdr3_nt: TGTGCCAGCAGCCTGGGACAGGGATACCAGCCCCAGCATTTT; cdr3_aa: CASSLGQGYQPQHF
j_call: TRBJ2-7; d_call: TRBD2; clone_size: NA; v_call: TRBV4-2; cdr3_nt: TGTGCCAGCAGCCAAGTGGGGCTAGCGGAACCCTACGAGCAGTACTTC; cdr3_aa: CASSQVGLAEPYEQYF
j_call: TRBJ1-6; d_call: TRBD1; clone_size: many; v_call: TRBV20-1; cdr3_nt: TGCAGTGCTAGGGACAGGGGCGGCTCACCCCTCCACTTT; cdr3_aa: CSARDRGGSPLHF
j_call: TRBJ1-4; d_call: NA; clone_size: NA; v_call: TRBV21-1; cdr3_nt: TGTGCCAGCAGCAAAGTACCAGGGAGGCGGAAAAAACTGTTTTTT; cdr3_aa: CASSKVPGRRKKLFF
j_call: TRBJ1-1; d_call: TRBD1; clone_size: many; v_call: TRBV6-6; cdr3_nt: TGTGCCAGCAGTTACCGCGACAGGGTGGTTTTGACTGAAGCTTTCTTT; cdr3_aa: CASSYRDRVVLTEAFF
j_call: TRBJ2-7; d_call: TRBD1; clone_size: many; v_call: TRBV5-1; cdr3_nt: TGCGCCAGCAGCCAATGGGACAGGGCCTACGAGCAGTACTTC; cdr3_aa: CASSQWDRAYEQYF
j_call: TRBJ1-5; d_call: NA; clone_size: NA; v_call: TRBV6-2/TRBV6-3; cdr3_nt: TGTGCCAGCAGTTCGGAGAGCAATCAGCCACAGCATTTT; cdr3_aa: CASSSESNQPQHF
j_call: TRBJ2-3; d_call: TRBD2; clone_size: NA; v_call: TRBV7-3; cdr3_nt: TGTGCCAGCAGCTTGGGGGCTAGCGGGGGCCCGGCAGATACGCAGTATTTT; cdr3_aa: CASSLGASGGPADTQYF
j_call: TRBJ1-1; d_call: TRBD1; clone_size: many; v_call: TRBV29-1; cdr3_nt: TGCAGCGTATGGGACAGGGGGGAGACTGAAGCTTTCTTT; cdr3_aa: CSVWDRGETEAFF
j_call: TRBJ2-7; d_call: TRBD2; clone_size: NA; v_call: TRBV6-5; cdr3_nt: TGTGCCAGCAGTTACCCGACAAGCGGGGTTCCCTACGAGCAGTACTTC; cdr3_aa: CASSYPTSGVPYEQYF
j_call: TRBJ2-3; d_call: TRBD1; clone_size: NA; v_call: TRBV7-2; cdr3_nt: TGTGCCAGCAGCTCACAGGGGGTTACGCAGTATTTT; cdr3_aa: CASSSQGVTQYF
j_call: TRBJ2-3; d_call: NA; clone_size: many; v_call: TRBV20-1; cdr3_nt: TGCAGTGCTAGAGAAGGGCCAGATACGCAGTATTTT; cdr3_aa: CSAREGPDTQYF
j_call: TRBJ1-6; d_call: NA; clone_size: few; v_call: TRBV6-1; cdr3_nt: TGTGCCAGCATGCGGGATTTCTTCGGTAATTCACCCCTCCACTTT; cdr3_aa: CASMRDFFGNSPLHF
j_call: TRBJ2-3; d_call: NA; clone_size: once; v_call: TRBV12-3/TRBV12-4; cdr3_nt: TGTGCCAGCAGCCTACAGAGACCAGATACGCAGTATTTT; cdr3_aa: CASSLQRPDTQYF
j_call: TRBJ1-1; d_call: TRBD1; clone_size: few; v_call: TRBV18; cdr3_nt: TGTGCCAGCTCAGTTCCGGGACAGGGGGCCGGCACTGAAGCTTTCTTT; cdr3_aa: CASSVPGQGAGTEAFF
j_call: TRBJ2-5; d_call: TRBD2; clone_size: few; v_call: TRBV7-2; cdr3_nt: TGTGCCAGCAGCTTAGGAGACTGGACTAGCGGGGAGACCCAGTACTTC; cdr3_aa: CASSLGDWTSGETQYF
j_call: TRBJ2-3; d_call: NA; clone_size: NA; v_call: TRBV29-1; cdr3_nt: TGCAGCGCCCCAGGTGTAGCAGATACGCAGTATTTT; cdr3_aa: CSAPGVADTQYF
j_call: TRBJ2-2; d_call: TRBD2; clone_size: NA; v_call: TRBV7-2; cdr3_nt: TGTGCCAGCAGCTTCACTAGCGGGGGGGCTGGAGCCGGGGAGCTGTTTTTT; cdr3_aa: CASSFTSGGAGAGELFF
j_call: TRBJ2-5; d_call: TRBD2; clone_size: many; v_call: TRBV20-1; cdr3_nt: TGCAGTGCTAGAGATCCCGGGAGGGCGTTGGAGACCCAGTACTTC; cdr3_aa: CSARDPGRALETQYF
j_call: TRBJ2-7; d_call: TRBD1; clone_size: many; v_call: TRBV28; cdr3_nt: TGTGCCAGCAGTTTATCCGGACAGGGTGTCTACGAGCAGTACTTC; cdr3_aa: CASSLSGQGVYEQYF
j_call: TRBJ1-5; d_call: NA; clone_size: NA; v_call: TRBV12-3/TRBV12-4; cdr3_nt: TGTGCCAGCAGTGAGGAACAGAAGCATCAGCCCCAGCATTTT; cdr3_aa: CASSEEQKHQPQHF
j_call: TRBJ2-3; d_call: NA; clone_size: many; v_call: TRBV28; cdr3_nt: TGTGCCAGCAGTCCCCTGGGGACGACAGATACGCAGTATTTT; cdr3_aa: CASSPLGTTDTQYF
j_call: TRBJ2-7; d_call: NA; clone_size: NA; v_call: TRBV15; cdr3_nt: TGTGCCACCAGCAGAGGAGGACAATCCTCCTACGAGCAGTACTTC; cdr3_aa: CATSRGGQSSYEQYF
j_call: TRBJ1-1; d_call: NA; clone_size: few; v_call: TRBV20-1; cdr3_nt: TGCAGTGCTAGAGATAAGGTAACTGAAGCTTTCTTT; cdr3_aa: CSARDKVTEAFF
j_call: TRBJ2-3; d_call: NA; clone_size: many; v_call: TRBV7-9; cdr3_nt: TGTGCCAGCAGCCCGTTTGAGACCCAAAGAAAAGATACGCAGTATTTT; cdr3_aa: CASSPFETQRKDTQYF
j_call: TRBJ1-1; d_call: NA; clone_size: few; v_call: TRBV11-1; cdr3_nt: TGTGCCAGCAGCGTCAGGGGTCATGGGAACACTGAAGCTTTCTTT; cdr3_aa: CASSVRGHGNTEAFF
j_call: TRBJ2-4; d_call: NA; clone_size: NA; v_call: TRBV20-1; cdr3_nt: TGCAGTGCTAGTTTTGTCCCCACCTTAGCCAAAAACATTCAGTACTTC; cdr3_aa: CSASFVPTLAKNIQYF
j_call: TRBJ2-7; d_call: TRBD1; clone_size: many; v_call: TRBV6-6; cdr3_nt: TGTGCCAGCAGGCTGACCGGGACAGGGCCTTACGAGCAGTACTTC; cdr3_aa: CASRLTGTGPYEQYF
j_call: TRBJ2-1; d_call: TRBD1; clone_size: many; v_call: TRBV7-2; cdr3_nt: TGTGCCAGCTGCCGCGATCTTGGGACAGCCGACGGGCAGTTCTTC; cdr3_aa: CASCRDLGTADGQFF
j_call: TRBJ1-6; d_call: TRBD1; clone_size: many; v_call: TRBV7-2; cdr3_nt: TGTGCCAGCAAAGGCGACAGGGGAAATTCACCCCTCCACTTT; cdr3_aa: CASKGDRGNSPLHF
j_call: TRBJ2-5; d_call: NA; clone_size: NA; v_call: TRBV7-2; cdr3_nt: TGTGCCAGCAGCATGGGACCGCTCGTTCCCCAGTACTTC; cdr3_aa: CASSMGPLVPQYF
j_call: TRBJ2-7; d_call: TRBD1; clone_size: NA; v_call: TRBV7-9; cdr3_nt: TGTTCCAGCAGCTTAGGGGGACAGGGTTACGAGCAGTACTTC; cdr3_aa: CSSSLGGQGYEQYF
j_call: TRBJ2-5; d_call: NA; clone_size: NA; v_call: TRBV11-2; cdr3_nt: TGTGCCAGCAGCGATGTGGCTAGACAGCAAGAGACCCAGTACTTC; cdr3_aa: CASSDVARQQETQYF